What follows are 8 T cell receptor beta chains derived from one specimen sequenced in a study of cytomegalovirus exposure and HLA in healthy donors. PCR was performed using 60 Vbeta and 13 Jbeta primers. The protocol was immunoSEQ multiplex PCR, while the TCRdb copy is restricted to in-frame clones and leaves out a portion. The table lists more than 95,000 clones, under 90% of them singletons. The sequenced material came from PBMCs. The receptors were sampled from a woman younger than 45 in good health and CMV-seronegative.

This clone showed up just a few times. The V and J genes are TRBV28 and TRBJ2-7, with D maybe TRBD1 (6 bases). The CDR3 runs to 16 residues. The germline gives CDR1 MDHEN, CDR2 SYDVKM. The V and J ends lost 7 bases and 1 base respectively, with 20 bases between them. The CDR3 bases are TGTGCCAGCACCGGTCCGGGACAACTCAATTCCTACGAGCAGTACTTC. This sequence encodes CASTGPGQLNSYEQYF.

The chain joins TRBV6-6 to TRBJ2-4, with a possible D match to TRBD2 (6 bases). Germline V gives CDR1 MNHNY, CDR2 SVGAGI (reference sequence). This CDR3 is 12 amino acids long. Trimming took off 4 bases at V and 11 bases at J, with 12 bases between the two ends. The CDR3, as DNA: TGTGCCAGCAGTTCCGCGGGGACTTTTCAGTACTTC. Amino acid sequence: CASSSAGTFQYF.

This chain uses TRBV27 with TRBJ2-7; D uncertain. This CDR3 comprises 11 residues. Between the trimmed V and J ends, which lost 6 bases and 7 bases, there was a span of 10 bases. CDR1 and CDR2 (germline): MNHEY, SMNVEV (reference sequence). In DNA form, the CDR3 reads TGTGCCAGCAGCTCCCTCGGGGAGCAGTACTTC. The encoded protein is CASSSLGEQYF.

The chain joins TRBV2 to TRBJ2-1, with 10 bases lining up with TRBD2. The V gene end was trimmed by 8 bases and the J gene end by 3 bases; junction bases not matched to a gene: 7. The germline CDR1 and CDR2 sequences are SNHLY and FYNNEI. This CDR3 is 15 amino acids long. The DNA of the CDR3 is TGTGCCAGCGTTCCAAGGACTAGCGGCTACAATGAGCAGTTCTTC. Protein: CASVPRTSGYNEQFF.

V is TRBV10-3 and J is TRBJ2-1, with 10 nucleotides matching TRBD1. This CDR3 has 15 residues. The V gene's germline CDR1 is ENHRY and CDR2 SYGVKD. The V segment lost 6 bases and the J segment 4 bases; nucleotides outside the gene matches: 6. The CDR3 DNA follows: TGTGCCATCAGCCGGACAGGGGGGGGGTACAATGAGCAGTTCTTC. Translating it yields CAISRTGGGYNEQFF.

This chain uses TRBV19 with TRBJ1-5; D unresolved. The CDR3 runs 16 residues. The V end lost 7 bases, the J end lost 5 bases, and 21 bases lay between the germline ends. Germline lookup yields CDR1 LNHDA and CDR2 SQIVND (reference sequence). The CDR3 DNA is TGTGCCAGTACCACACTACTAGGGTTTGGGGATCAGCCCCAGCATTTT. Its protein product is CASTTLLGFGDQPQHF.

The J gene is TRBJ2-2, the V gene TRBV19; perhaps TRBD2 as D (5 bases). The germline V gene encodes CDR1 LNHDA and CDR2 SQIVND (reference sequence). The CDR3 has 13 residues. The germline V and J ends were trimmed by 8 bases and 6 bases, with 13 bases remaining between them. The CDR3 nucleotides are TGTGCCAGTCAGAACGGGGTTTCCGGGGAGCTGTTTTTT. Protein product: CASQNGVSGELFF.

This clone was observed a handful of times. At one end the junction does not follow the germline gene, possibly because of a read error. V is TRBV7-7 and J is TRBJ2-5; 8 bases are a match to TRBD1. CDR1 is SSHAT, CDR2 FNYEAQ, per germline (reference sequence). CDR3 size: 14 residues. CDR3 coding DNA: TGTGCTAGCAGCCCGGACAGGGCAAGAGAGACCCAGTACTTC. Amino acid sequence: CASSPDRARETQYF. Full variable domain (remainder filled in from reference TRBV7-7 and TRBJ2-5): GAGVSQSPRYKVTKRGQDVTLRCDPISSHATLYWYQQALGQGPEFLTYFNYEAQPDKSGLPSDRFSAERPEGSISTLTIQRTEQRDSAMYRCASSPDRARETQYFGPGTRLLVL.